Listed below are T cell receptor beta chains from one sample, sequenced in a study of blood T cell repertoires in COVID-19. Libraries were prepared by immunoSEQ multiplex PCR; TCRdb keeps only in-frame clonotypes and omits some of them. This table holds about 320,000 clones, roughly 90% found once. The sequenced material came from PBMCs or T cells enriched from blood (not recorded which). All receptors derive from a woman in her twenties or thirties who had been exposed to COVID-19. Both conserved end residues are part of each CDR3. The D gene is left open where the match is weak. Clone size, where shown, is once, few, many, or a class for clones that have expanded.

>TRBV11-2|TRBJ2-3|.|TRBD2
TGTGCCAGCAGCTTGCCTTGGACTAGCGGAGAAAGAGATACGCAGTATTTT
CASSLPWTSGERDTQYF
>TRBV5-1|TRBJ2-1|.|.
TGCGCCAGCAGCTTGGTGGCTCATAAAAGCTCCTACAATGAGCAGTTCTTC
CASSLVAHKSSYNEQFF
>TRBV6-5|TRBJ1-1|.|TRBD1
TGTGCCAGCAGGTGGACAGGGAGGACTGAAGCTTTCTTT
CASRWTGRTEAFF
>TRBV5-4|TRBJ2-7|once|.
TGTGCCAGCAGCACCGAACAGGGTTATGGCGGGCAGTACTTC
CASSTEQGYGGQYF
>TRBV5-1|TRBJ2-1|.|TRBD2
TGCGCCAGCAGCACGGGGAGGGTACTCAATGAGCAGTTCTTC
CASSTGRVLNEQFF
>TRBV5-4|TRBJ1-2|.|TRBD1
TGTGCCAGCAGCCGGGACAGGGTTGGGGGCTACACCTTC
CASSRDRVGGYTF
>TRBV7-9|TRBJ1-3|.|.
TGTGCCAGCAGCCTCCCAGGCAGACACTCTGGAAACACCATATATTTT
CASSLPGRHSGNTIYF
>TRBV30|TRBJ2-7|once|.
TGTGCCTGGAACCTAGCCTACGAGCAGTACTTC
CAWNLAYEQYF
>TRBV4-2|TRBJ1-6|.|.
TGTGCCAGCAGCCAAGCGTCAAGAGGGCGGTCACCCCTCCACTTT
CASSQASRGRSPLHF
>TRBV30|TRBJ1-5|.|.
TGTGCCTGGAGTGTACTCCCGAGTCAGCCCCAGCATTTT
CAWSVLPSQPQHF
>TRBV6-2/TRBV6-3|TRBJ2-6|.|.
TGTGCCAGCAGGCCTTACAGGGACTCTGGGGCCAACGTCCTGACTTTC
CASRPYRDSGANVLTF
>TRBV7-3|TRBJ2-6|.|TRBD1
TGTGCCAGCAGGTTTACAGGGGGCGGTGGGGCCAACGTCCTGACTTTC
CASRFTGGGGANVLTF
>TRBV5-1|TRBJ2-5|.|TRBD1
TGCGCCAGCAGAAGGGGGACAGGGGCCCTTCAAGAGACCCAGTACTTC
CASRRGTGALQETQYF
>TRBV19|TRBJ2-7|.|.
TGTGCCACTCGAGAACAGGGAGAGAGGGAGCAGTACTTC
CATREQGEREQYF